The clone carrying this T cell receptor (beta chain) was seen many times. Preparation of the TCRbeta library used unique molecular identifiers. MiXCR, run by TCRdb on the PCR reads, gives a single entry per CDR3 protein. The sample contains about 460,000 distinct CDR3 sequences, roughly an eighth of which appear only once. This specimen comes from a study of T-cell reconstitution after alpha-beta-depleted transplantation in children. The J segment lost 7 bases and the V segment lost 1 base, leaving 8 bases of the junction unmatched. CDR1 is LGHNA and CDR2 is YNFKEQ in the germline V gene. The CDR3 loop spans 16 amino acids.

This clonotype was obtained from a human donor who donated a stem cell graft to a child with combined immunodeficiency. The material was PBMCs from the stem cell graft donor, obtained from the stem cell graft. The genes are TRBV4-2 and TRBJ1-3; 9 bases are a match to TRBD1. The CDR3 sequence is CASSQAQGASGNTIYF. The CDR3 bases are TGTGCCAGCAGCCAAGCACAGGGGGCGTCGGGTAACACCATATATTTT.